One and the same sample provided the 12 T cell receptor beta chains below, sequenced in a study of shared T cell receptors in the human thymus (TCRdb year 2021). The protocol used for the library was the immunoSEQ multiplex PCR assay. This is the immuneACCESS table as TCRdb keeps it, with only in-frame sequences that have V and J called. A part of the clones is gone; compared with another copy, unresolved V genes explain less than half, and the rest is unexplained. The sample table holds about 660,000 clones, of which around nine tenths were seen once. The top ten clones comprise 0.008% to 0.011% of the sample. In addition, the sample was reused for a study of human thymus T cells.

The specimen was thymocytes. Receptors originate from a boy under three years old with a congenital heart defect. Donor details come from another sample of the same person, matched by shared clones.

The sample holds a few counts of this clone. The chain carries TRBV4-1 and TRBJ2-3; perhaps TRBD2 as D (5 bases). CDR1 is MGHRA, CDR2 YSYEKL, per germline. The CDR3 sequence is 14 residues long. V dropped 4 bases and J dropped 1 base, with 9 bases sitting between them. CDR3 amino acids: CASSPISGTDTQYF. The CDR3 bases are TGCGCCAGCAGCCCGATTAGCGGCACAGATACGCAGTATTTT.

The gene calls are TRBV12-5 and TRBJ2-2; 8 nucleotides match TRBD1. V was clipped by 0 bases and J by 0 bases; unmatched bases: 12. Germline values: CDR1 LGHNT, CDR2 FRNRAP. This CDR3 has 20 amino acids. CDR3 DNA sequence: TGTGCTAGTGGTTTGGTCCACCAAAAATCGACAGGGGCGAACACCGGGGAGCTGTTTTTT. Its protein product is CASGLVHQKSTGANTGELFF.

J is TRBJ1-5 and V is TRBV6-5, with 9 bases fitting TRBD1. In germline, CDR1 is MNHEY, CDR2 SVGAGI. This CDR3 spans 14 amino acids. Unmatched junction bases numbered 3, after V lost 2 bases and J lost 7 bases. For the CDR3, the DNA is TGTGCCAGCAGTTACCGACAGGGGGAACAGCCCCAGCATTTT. The encoded protein is CASSYRQGEQPQHF.

The chain recombines TRBV6-6 with TRBJ1-5; D is ambiguous. V lost 1 base and J lost 0, with 7 bases in between. This CDR3 is built from 15 residues. The germline V gene encodes CDR1 MNHNY and CDR2 SVGAGI (reference sequence). The CDR3 nucleotides read TGTGCCAGCAGTTACTTAGGCGGTAGCAATCAGCCCCAGCATTTT. Translation gives CASSYLGGSNQPQHF.

V is TRBV25-1 and J is TRBJ2-5; 14 bases match TRBD2. CDR1 MGHDK and CDR2 SYGVNS come from the germline V gene. Germline trimming cut 6 bases from V and 4 bases from J; bases unmatched to any gene: 13. The CDR3 length is 18 residues. Here the CDR3 DNA reads TGTGCCAGCAGGGGGACTAGCGGGAGATGGGGAAACGTAGAGACCCAGTACTTC. Translated: CASRGTSGRWGNVETQYF. Looking up the rest from reference TRBV25-1 and TRBJ2-5 gives the full variable domain: EADIYQTPRYLVIGTGKKITLECSQTMGHDKMYWYQQDPGMELHLIHYSYGVNSTEKGDLSSESTVSRIRTEHFPLTLESARPSHTSQYLCASRGTSGRWGNVETQYFGPGTRLLVL.

The genes are TRBV28 and TRBJ2-1; TRBD2 matches 7 bases. Germline CDR1 and CDR2: MDHEN and SYDVKM. The CDR3 runs to 17 residues. The ends lost 0 bases at V and 8 bases at J; junction bases unmatched: 13. This CDR3 reads CASSLWGWPAGVYEQFF. In DNA form, the CDR3 reads TGTGCCAGCAGTTTATGGGGTTGGCCGGCGGGGGTCTATGAGCAGTTCTTC.

This clone was counted only a few times. The chain recombines TRBV10-3 with TRBJ1-5; a possible D gene is TRBD1 (6 bases). The V gene's germline CDR1 is ENHRY and CDR2 SYGVKD. This CDR3 comprises 15 residues. Trimming removed 5 bases from V and 0 bases from J, with 11 bases in between. The CDR3 DNA sequence: TGTGCCATCAGTAATACAGGGAATAGCAATCAGCCCCAGCATTTT. This sequence encodes CAISNTGNSNQPQHF.

J is TRBJ1-2 and V is TRBV27; D is unclear. The germline V gene has CDR1 MNHEY and CDR2 SMNVEV (reference sequence). This CDR3 is 14 amino acids long. The V end was cut by 5 bases, the J end by 0 bases, with 10 bases between. In nucleotides, the CDR3 is TGTGCCAGCAGTCCCTACGTAGCTAACTATGGCTACACCTTC. Its translation: CASSPYVANYGYTF.

The chain links TRBV27 to TRBJ2-7; 9 bases fit TRBD2. Germline V gives CDR1 MNHEY, CDR2 SMNVEV (reference sequence). The CDR3 totals 17 residues. J gave up 4 bases and V 0 bases, and 10 bases lay outside the gene matches. This chain's CDR3 is CASSLSGGGEGPYEQYF. The CDR3 region has the DNA TGTGCCAGCAGTTTATCCGGCGGGGGGGAAGGACCTTACGAGCAGTACTTC.

J is TRBJ2-7 and V is TRBV28, with D perhaps TRBD2 (7 bases). Germline-derived CDR1 and CDR2 are MDHEN and SYDVKM. This CDR3 has 15 amino acids. V was cut by 6 bases and J by 2 bases, with 17 bases left in between. The CDR3 is CASSSPGGATYEQYF. For the CDR3, the DNA is TGTGCCAGCAGCTCCCCTGGGGGGGCGACCTACGAGCAGTACTTC.

The chain recombines TRBV20-1 with TRBJ2-1, with D possibly TRBD1 on 5 matching bases. V was cut by 5 bases and J by 8 bases, with 10 bases left in between. The CDR3 extends over 11 amino acids. Germline loops: CDR1 DFQATT, CDR2 SNEGSKA (reference sequence). The CDR3 region has the DNA TGCAGTGCTGAGCTAGGGGATGAGCAGTTCTTC. Its translation: CSAELGDEQFF.

On this clone itself: The sample holds other DNA sequences that translate to the same CDR3. In nucleotides, the CDR3 is TGTGCCTGGAGTGTTGGAGGTTTGAACACTGAAGCTTTCTTT. It yields the protein CAWSVGGLNTEAFF. The rearrangement joins TRBV30 to TRBJ1-1; no reliable D call. The CDR3 is 14 amino acids. Trimming stripped 0 bases from V and 0 bases from J, with 8 bases between. Germline CDR1 GTSNPN, CDR2 SVGIG (reference sequence).